This entry lists 2 T cell receptor beta chains sequenced from one sample in a study of T cell changes during pregnancy in multiple sclerosis. Clones were read by immunoSEQ multiplex PCR, and TCRdb kept only the in-frame ones, dropping some. The sample lists about 80,000 clones, about nine tenths seen once, with approximately 1.9% in the top ten. The sequences come from peripheral blood, collected before pregnancy. The receptor set was obtained from a female donor with multiple sclerosis, enrolled in a pregnancy study.

The chain combines TRBV27 with TRBJ1-5; D remains unclear. The germline V and J ends were trimmed by 1 base and 2 bases, with 12 bases remaining between them. The germline CDR1 and CDR2 sequences are MNHEY and SMNVEV (reference sequence). This CDR3 region has 16 residues. The CDR3 sequence: CASSLFAKQGNQPQHF. The CDR3 nucleotides read TGTGCCAGCAGTTTATTCGCAAAGCAGGGCAATCAGCCCCAGCATTTT.

The chain combines TRBV19 with TRBJ1-2, with unresolved D. The CDR3 has 16 residues. V shed 1 base and J shed 2 bases, with 14 bases lying between them. Looked up from germline, CDR1 is LNHDA and CDR2 is SQIVND (reference sequence). The chain's CDR3 is CASSIAAGRLNYGYTF. The DNA for the CDR3 is TGTGCCAGTAGTATAGCGGCGGGCCGACTAAACTATGGCTACACCTTC.